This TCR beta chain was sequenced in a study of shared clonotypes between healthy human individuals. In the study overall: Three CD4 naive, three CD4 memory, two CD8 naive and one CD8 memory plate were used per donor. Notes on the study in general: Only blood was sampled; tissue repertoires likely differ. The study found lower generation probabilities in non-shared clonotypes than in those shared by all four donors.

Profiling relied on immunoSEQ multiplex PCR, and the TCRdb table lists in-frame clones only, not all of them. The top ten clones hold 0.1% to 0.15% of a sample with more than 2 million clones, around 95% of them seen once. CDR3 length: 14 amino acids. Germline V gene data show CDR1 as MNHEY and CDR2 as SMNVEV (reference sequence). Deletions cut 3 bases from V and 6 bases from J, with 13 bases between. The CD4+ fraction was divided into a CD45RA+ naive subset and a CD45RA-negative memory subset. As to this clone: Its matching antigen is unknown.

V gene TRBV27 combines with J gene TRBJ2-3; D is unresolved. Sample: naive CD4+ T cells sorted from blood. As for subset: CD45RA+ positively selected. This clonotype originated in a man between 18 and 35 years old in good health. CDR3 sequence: CASSLRPRQDTQYF. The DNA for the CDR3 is TGTGCCAGCAGTTTGCGGCCACGCCAGGATACGCAGTATTTT.